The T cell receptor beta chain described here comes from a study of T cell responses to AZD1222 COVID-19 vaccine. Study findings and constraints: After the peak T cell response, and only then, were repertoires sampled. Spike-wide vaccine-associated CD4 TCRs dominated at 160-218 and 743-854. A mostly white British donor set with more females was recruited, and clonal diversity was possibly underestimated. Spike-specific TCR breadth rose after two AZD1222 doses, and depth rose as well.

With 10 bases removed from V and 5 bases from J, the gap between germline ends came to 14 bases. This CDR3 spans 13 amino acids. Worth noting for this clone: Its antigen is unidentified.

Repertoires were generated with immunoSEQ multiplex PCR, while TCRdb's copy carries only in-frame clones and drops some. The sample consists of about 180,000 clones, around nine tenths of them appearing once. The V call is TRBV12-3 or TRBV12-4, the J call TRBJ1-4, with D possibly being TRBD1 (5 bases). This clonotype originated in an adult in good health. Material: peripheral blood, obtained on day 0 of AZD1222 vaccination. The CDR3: CATRRDLNEKLFF. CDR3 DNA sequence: TGTGCCACCAGACGGGACTTGAATGAAAAACTGTTTTTT.